These T cell receptor beta chains were read from a single sample in a study of T cell repertoires in aging, cancer and after chemotherapy. TCRdb itself ran the multiplex PCR reads through MiXCR, one entry per CDR3 protein. The sample holds over 1,500 distinct CDR3 sequences; under 40% are singletons and the top ten take less than 8.5%. Sequencing used blood. The source of these receptors is a human donor with a solid tumor. The CDR3 runs from the conserved cysteine through the conserved F or W. The order of the fields is V gene, D gene, clone size, J gene, CDR3 DNA, CDR3 protein. D genes are given only for firm matches. A row's size may be missing; if present it is once, few, many or a size class.

v_call: TRBV7-2
d_call: .
clone_size: .
j_call: TRBJ2-7
cdr3_nt: TGTGCCAGCAGCGGGGGAGGCCGGACCGCCTCCTACGAGCAGTACTTC
cdr3_aa: CASSGGGRTASYEQYF

v_call: TRBV27
d_call: .
clone_size: .
j_call: TRBJ1-5
cdr3_nt: TGTGCCAGCAGTTTATTCCCCGGGCCAAATCAGCCCCAGCATTTT
cdr3_aa: CASSLFPGPNQPQHF

v_call: TRBV30
d_call: .
clone_size: few
j_call: TRBJ2-7
cdr3_nt: TGTGCCTGGAGTGCGGGTTACGAGCAGTACTTC
cdr3_aa: CAWSAGYEQYF

v_call: TRBV7-2
d_call: .
clone_size: .
j_call: TRBJ1-2
cdr3_nt: TGTGCCAGCAGTTCCGCCCAGGGAACGGACGGCTACACCTTC
cdr3_aa: CASSSAQGTDGYTF

v_call: TRBV19
d_call: .
clone_size: .
j_call: TRBJ2-1
cdr3_nt: TGTGCCAGTAAGAGGACTCTCTACAATGAGCAGTTCTTC
cdr3_aa: CASKRTLYNEQFF

v_call: TRBV6-1
d_call: .
clone_size: few
j_call: TRBJ2-1
cdr3_nt: TGTGCCAGCAGTGAGGGGGGGCCGGCCTACAATGAGCAGTTCTTC
cdr3_aa: CASSEGGPAYNEQFF

v_call: TRBV5-5
d_call: .
clone_size: .
j_call: TRBJ2-7
cdr3_nt: TGTGCCAGCAGCTTGGAGGGCCCGCCTAATACCTACGAGCAGTACTTC
cdr3_aa: CASSLEGPPNTYEQYF

v_call: TRBV6-5
d_call: .
clone_size: few
j_call: TRBJ1-2
cdr3_nt: TGTGCCAGCAGTTACCGGGGGGGCTATGGCTACACCTTC
cdr3_aa: CASSYRGGYGYTF

v_call: TRBV11-2
d_call: .
clone_size: few
j_call: TRBJ2-3
cdr3_nt: TGTGCCAGCAGCTCCAGGGAGACCCGAAAACTGGGGTCTTCGGATACGCAGTATTTT
cdr3_aa: CASSSRETRKLGSSDTQYF

v_call: TRBV19
d_call: TRBD2
clone_size: once
j_call: TRBJ2-6
cdr3_nt: TGTGCCAGTAGTCCCCTGGGAGGGACTGGGGCCAACGTCCTGACTTTC
cdr3_aa: CASSPLGGTGANVLTF

v_call: TRBV19
d_call: TRBD1
clone_size: once
j_call: TRBJ2-1
cdr3_nt: TGTGCCAGTATGCCGGGACAGGGGGCACGGGGGGAGCAGTTCTTC
cdr3_aa: CASMPGQGARGEQFF